This T cell receptor (beta chain) was recovered during a study of Ad26.COV2.S vaccination and SARS-CoV-2 variants. Study context: Ad26.COV2.S given intramuscularly, once or twice 56 days apart. The study's findings and limits: Breadth and depth estimates from TCRs may understate total T cell responses.

Stated treatment: 15 to 20 received Ad26.COV2.S at low or high dose, single or two shots; roughly five received placebo; per-sample allocation not given. After the first vaccine or placebo injection, samples were drawn on day 63. An adult aged 18-55 years in Boston served as the donor. SARS-CoV-2 spike from the Wuhan strain was encoded by the vaccine, an Ad26 vector. In this sample, this clone turned up once. Its specificity is unknown. The table came from immunoSEQ multiplex PCR; TCRdb's copy has only in-frame clones and leaves some out. Counted here are hundreds of thousands of clones, about nine tenths occurring once; the ten biggest clones make up roughly 3.6%. Losses at the gene ends were 6 bases for V and 6 bases for J; bases not matched to a gene: 8. CDR1 and CDR2 (germline): SNHLY, FYNNEI. The CDR3 contains 15 residues.

The input for sequencing was peripheral blood, taken in a trial of Ad26.COV2.S vaccine versus placebo. V is TRBV2 and J is TRBJ1-5; 10 bases are a match to TRBD1. The origin of this receptor is a person aged 18-60 years who received the Ad26.COV2.S COVID-19 vaccine or a placebo. The CDR3 spells CASSPRQGAIQPQHF. CDR3 sequence (DNA): TGTGCCAGCAGCCCCCGACAGGGGGCAATTCAGCCCCAGCATTTT.